The T cell receptor beta chain described here comes from a study of T cells in Graves' hyperthyroidism and ophthalmopathy. Points from the study as a whole: Most clonotypes expanded in the thyroid (above 0.001) were also present in blood.

Sample collection date corresponds to first hyperthyroidism diagnosis, prior to any ophthalmopathy symptoms. Amplification yielded TCR beta CDR3 regions, with RNA transcripts as the source. Carried out on the TCR CDR3, a first-round RT-PCR used the HTBI primer set. TCRdb re-analysed the multiplex PCR reads in MiXCR, keeping a single row per CDR3 protein. The sample records 150,000 or so distinct CDR3 sequences, over 20% being singletons. CDR1 is SGHVS, CDR2 FQNEAQ, per germline. The junction had 7 bases not matched to a gene; V was cut back by 2 bases and J by 4 bases. The CDR3 has 16 amino acids. The table lists this clonotype with a few counts. Its target is unknown.

This rearrangement joins TRBV7-8 to TRBJ2-5, with 10 bases aligning to TRBD2. The receptor was isolated from a woman aged 45-59 years with Graves' hyperthyroidism that later progressed to Graves' ophthalmopathy. The material sequenced was blood. The CDR3 coding sequence is TGTGCCAGCAGCTTAAGGCTAGCGGGAGCCCGAGAGACCCAGTACTTC. Translating it yields CASSLRLAGARETQYF.